This is a list of T cell receptor beta chains from one sample in a study of shared clonotypes between healthy human individuals. Data came from immunoSEQ multiplex PCR; TCRdb stores just in-frame clones and leaves some out. The sample lists 800,000 or so clones, 90% to 97% occurring once. The sequenced material came from naive CD8+ T cells sorted from blood. The receptors here all came from a man between 25 and 39 years old in good health. Each CDR3 is given with its conserved first and last residue. The D gene is left open where the match is weak. A row's size may be missing; if present it is once, few, many or a size class.

>.|.|TRBV27|TRBJ1-5
TGTGCCGGCCTCTCGGCGGGAGATTTT
CAGLSAGDF
>.|.|TRBV19|TRBJ2-1
TGTGCCAGTAGTATAGCTGGGGGGAGGCTACGTGCGGCGTACAATGAGCAGTTCTTC
CASSIAGGRLRAAYNEQFF
>.|.|TRBV5-1|TRBJ2-7
TGCGCCAGCAGCCCGATGGGGACCGAGCAGTACTTC
CASSPMGTEQYF
>.|.|TRBV5-1|TRBJ2-1
TGCGCCAGCAGCTTGGGGAGGATCAATGAGCAGTTCTTC
CASSLGRINEQFF
>TRBD2|once|TRBV7-8|TRBJ2-7
TGTGCCAGCAGCCTAAGGGGACAGGAGACTAGCGGGAGTGAGCAGTACTTC
CASSLRGQETSGSEQYF
>TRBD2|.|TRBV7-9|TRBJ2-7
TGTGCCAGCAGCTCATTAGCGGGAGCTTCCTACGAGCAGTACTTC
CASSSLAGASYEQYF
>TRBD1|.|TRBV11-2|TRBJ2-7
TGTGCCAGCAGCCCCATAATTGGGGACAGAGCCTACGAGCAGTACTTC
CASSPIIGDRAYEQYF
>.|once|TRBV5-1|TRBJ1-4
TGCGCCAGCAGCTCCCCGCGGGAAGACGCGGGCACTAATGAAAAACTGTTTTTT
CASSSPREDAGTNEKLFF
>TRBD1|.|TRBV7-9|TRBJ2-7
TGTGCCAGCAGCTCAGGACAGGGAAGTTTCGAGCAGTACTTC
CASSSGQGSFEQYF
>TRBD2|.|TRBV29-1|TRBJ2-3
TGCAGCGTTGAACTAAGGGCGGGAGCGACAGATACGCAGTATTTT
CSVELRAGATDTQYF
>TRBD2|.|TRBV5-1|TRBJ2-7
TGCGCCAGCAGCGGAGGGACTACTTCCTACGAGCAGTACTTC
CASSGGTTSYEQYF
>.|.|TRBV6-1|TRBJ1-3
TGTGCCAGCAATGCGGACCACTCTGGAAACACCATATATTTT
CASNADHSGNTIYF
>TRBD1|once|TRBV25-1|TRBJ2-4
TGTGCCAGCAGTGAGGGAACGGGACAGGAGTACTTC
CASSEGTGQEYF
>.|.|TRBV6-5|TRBJ2-5
TGTGCCAGCAGCCTTGGGGAGACCCAGTACTTC
CASSLGETQYF
>.|.|TRBV7-2|TRBJ2-1
TGTGCCAGCAGCTTACGCGGGTACAATGAGCAGTTCTTC
CASSLRGYNEQFF
>.|.|TRBV7-8|TRBJ2-7
TGTGCCAGCAGCTTAGGGGAGGGACAGGACCTCTACGAGCAGTACTTC
CASSLGEGQDLYEQYF
>.|few|TRBV15|TRBJ2-1
TGTGCCACCAGCAGAGCAGGGCGGCTGAGCTCCTACAATGAGCAGTTCTTC
CATSRAGRLSSYNEQFF
>.|.|TRBV9|TRBJ2-1
TGTGCCAGCAGCGGGCGGTACAATGAGCAGTTCTTC
CASSGRYNEQFF
>.|.|TRBV7-9|TRBJ2-1
TGTGCCAGCAGCTTACCGTTCGGGTACAATGAGCAGTTCTTC
CASSLPFGYNEQFF
>.|.|TRBV19|TRBJ2-7
TGTGCCAGTAGTATTGGCGGAGGGGACTACGAGCAGTACTTC
CASSIGGGDYEQYF
>.|.|TRBV29-1|TRBJ2-1
TGCAGCGCCGTGAGTCCTACATACAATGAGCAGTTCTTC
CSAVSPTYNEQFF
>.|.|TRBV27|TRBJ2-7
TGTGCCAGCAGTTTCGGACGTGAAGGCTACGAGCAGTACTTC
CASSFGREGYEQYF
>TRBD2|.|TRBV27|TRBJ2-7
TGTGCCAGCAGTTGGGGGGGCTCCTACGAGCAGTACTTC
CASSWGGSYEQYF
>TRBD2|.|TRBV27|TRBJ2-1
TGTGCCAGCAGTTTCCCCGGGAGGGAGCAGTTCTTC
CASSFPGREQFF
>.|once|TRBV7-2|TRBJ2-6
TGTGCCAGCAGCTTAGCACCACCCGCAGGGGCTGGGGCCAACGTCCTGACTTTC
CASSLAPPAGAGANVLTF
>.|.|TRBV7-9|TRBJ2-3
TGTGCCAGCAGCCCAACAGACAGAGGCACAGATACGCAGTATTTT
CASSPTDRGTDTQYF
>.|few|TRBV5-1|TRBJ1-2
TGCGCCAGCAGCCCCGTGAGGGCAGGCGGAGGCTACACCTTC
CASSPVRAGGGYTF
>TRBD2|.|TRBV5-4|TRBJ2-1
TGTGCCAGCACGCCTAGCGGAGTCAATGAGCAGTTCTTC
CASTPSGVNEQFF
>TRBD2|.|TRBV7-6|TRBJ2-3
TGTGCCAGCAGCTCGTTCCCAGCGGGATCCACAGATACGCAGTATTTT
CASSSFPAGSTDTQYF
>TRBD1|.|TRBV11-3|TRBJ2-3
TGTGCCAGCAGCCCCCAGACAGGGGGCCGGACAGATACGCAGTATTTT
CASSPQTGGRTDTQYF
>.|.|TRBV5-4|TRBJ2-7
TGTGCCAGCAGCTCCTCCGGGACAAAGCCCCACGAGCAGTACTTC
CASSSSGTKPHEQYF
>TRBD2|.|TRBV7-6|TRBJ2-5
TGTGCCAGCAGCTCAAACAGAGCGGAGCGGGGAGGTGAAGAGACCCAGTACTTC
CASSSNRAERGGEETQYF
>TRBD1|.|TRBV7-9|TRBJ1-2
TGTGCCAGCAGCCCGCGAGATTGGACAGGGGCGGATGGCTACACCTTC
CASSPRDWTGADGYTF